This T cell receptor (beta chain) was identified in a study of CD8+ T cells in alopecia areata. Study-wide results and limits: The study found tofacitinib significantly decreased scalp clonality and expanded CD8+ clones among the top 100. When scalp samples are sequenced, resident alphabeta T cells of normal skin are also captured. Whereas mice showed it more clearly, TCR sharing across patients was murkier, possibly because of HLA.

The CDR3 extends over 13 amino acids. Germline CDR1 reads MNHEY; CDR2 reads SMNVEV (reference sequence). Trimming removed 6 bases from V and 6 bases from J, with 14 bases in between. Note on this clone: Its antigen is as yet unknown.

Treatment defined: oral pan-JAK inhibitor, 5-10 mg twice daily. cDNA serving as the sequencing template came from extracted, reverse transcribed RNA. This table comes from immunoSEQ multiplex PCR, and its TCRdb copy is limited to in-frame clones, with some not included. The table includes a few hundred thousand clones, more than 30% detected once. The origin of this receptor is a human donor with alopecia areata. The source material was CD4+ T cells sorted from blood, sampled at approximately week 34, from a patient treated with tofacitinib. The chain has TRBV27 and TRBJ1-1, with D possibly matching TRBD1 (5 bases). The chain's CDR3 is CASRRDEAAEAFF. The CDR3, as DNA: TGTGCCAGCAGGAGGGACGAGGCGGCTGAAGCTTTCTTT.